These T cell receptor beta chains were read from a single sample in a study of shared clonotypes between healthy human individuals. The repertoire was sequenced with immunoSEQ multiplex PCR; TCRdb's copy has only in-frame clones and lacks some. This table holds under 1,100,000 clones, about 75% found once. Input material: memory CD4+ T cells sorted from blood. The receptor source for this set is a man aged 18 to 30 in good health. Each CDR3 is given with its conserved first and last residue. The order of the fields is D gene, clone size, J gene, V gene, CDR3 DNA, CDR3 protein. D genes are given only for firm matches. Size tells how often a clone was seen (once, few, many) or the class of an expanded clone, and some rows leave it out.

>NA|NA|TRBJ2-2|TRBV2
TGTGCCAGCAGTAGGGACTCAAACACCGGGGAGCTGTTTTTT
CASSRDSNTGELFF
>NA|NA|TRBJ2-1|TRBV7-2
TGTGCCAGCAGCCCAGAGGCGGCGGGTAGGAATGAGCAGTTCTTC
CASSPEAAGRNEQFF
>NA|few|TRBJ2-7|TRBV15
TGTGCCACCAGCAGAGAGATTGGCCAGTCCTACGAGCAGTACTTC
CATSREIGQSYEQYF
>NA|NA|TRBJ1-5|TRBV7-8
TGTGCCAGCAGTTCTACCTGGTATAGCAATCAGCCCCAGCATTTT
CASSSTWYSNQPQHF
>TRBD1|few|TRBJ1-5|TRBV6-1
TGTGCCAGCAGACTGACAGGGAAGGGTCCCCCCCAGCATTTT
CASRLTGKGPPQHF
>TRBD1|once|TRBJ1-2|TRBV30
TGTGCCTGGAGGCCTGGACAGGGGGCTGGCTACACCTTC
CAWRPGQGAGYTF
>TRBD1|NA|TRBJ1-2|TRBV5-6
TGTGCCAGCAGCTTGCCGGGACAGGCGCCCTATGGCTACACCTTC
CASSLPGQAPYGYTF
>NA|few|TRBJ2-5|TRBV4-2
TGTGCCAGCAGCCAGTCCAGGTCCCTCCAAGAGACCCAGTACTTC
CASSQSRSLQETQYF
>TRBD2|NA|TRBJ2-2|TRBV25-1
TGTGCCAGCAGTGGTTTCGCGGGGGGGAACACCGGGGAGCTGTTTTTT
CASSGFAGGNTGELFF
>NA|NA|TRBJ1-2|TRBV25-1
TGTGCCAGCAGTGAAGGTCAAGGTAATAGGTATGGCTACACCTTC
CASSEGQGNRYGYTF